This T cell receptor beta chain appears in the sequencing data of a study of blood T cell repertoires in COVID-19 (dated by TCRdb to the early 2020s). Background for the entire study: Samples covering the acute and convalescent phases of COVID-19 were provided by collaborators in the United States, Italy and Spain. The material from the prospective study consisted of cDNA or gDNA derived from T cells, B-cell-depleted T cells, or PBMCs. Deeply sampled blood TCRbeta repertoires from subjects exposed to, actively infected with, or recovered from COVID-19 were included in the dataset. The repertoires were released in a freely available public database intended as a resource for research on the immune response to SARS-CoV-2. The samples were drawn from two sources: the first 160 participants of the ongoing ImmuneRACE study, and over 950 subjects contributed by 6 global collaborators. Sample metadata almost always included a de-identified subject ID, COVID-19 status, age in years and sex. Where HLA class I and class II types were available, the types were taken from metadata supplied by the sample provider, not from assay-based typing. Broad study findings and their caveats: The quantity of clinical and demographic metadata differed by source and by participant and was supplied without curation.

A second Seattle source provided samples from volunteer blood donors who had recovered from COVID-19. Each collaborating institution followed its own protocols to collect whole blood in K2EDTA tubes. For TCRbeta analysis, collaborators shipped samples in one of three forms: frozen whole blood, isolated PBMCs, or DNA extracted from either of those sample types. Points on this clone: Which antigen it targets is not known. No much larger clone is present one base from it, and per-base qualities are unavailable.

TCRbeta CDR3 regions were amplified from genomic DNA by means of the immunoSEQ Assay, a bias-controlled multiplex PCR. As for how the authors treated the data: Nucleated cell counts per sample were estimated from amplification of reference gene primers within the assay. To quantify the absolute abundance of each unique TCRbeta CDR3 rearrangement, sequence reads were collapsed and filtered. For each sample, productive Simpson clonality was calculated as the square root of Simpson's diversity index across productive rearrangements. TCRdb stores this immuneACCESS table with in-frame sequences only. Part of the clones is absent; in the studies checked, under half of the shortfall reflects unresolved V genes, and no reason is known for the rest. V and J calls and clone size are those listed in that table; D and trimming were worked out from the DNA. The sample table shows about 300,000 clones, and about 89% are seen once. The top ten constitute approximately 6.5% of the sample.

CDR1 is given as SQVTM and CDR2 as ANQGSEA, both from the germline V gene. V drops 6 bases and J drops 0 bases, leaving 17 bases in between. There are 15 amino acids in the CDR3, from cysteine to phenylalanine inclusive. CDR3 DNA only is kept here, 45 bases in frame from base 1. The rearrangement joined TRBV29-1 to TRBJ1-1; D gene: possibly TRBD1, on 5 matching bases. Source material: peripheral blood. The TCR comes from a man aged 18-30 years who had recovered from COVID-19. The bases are TGCAGCGTGAATCAGGATGGGGGGTTGAACACTGAAGCTTTCTTT. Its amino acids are CSVNQDGGLNTEAFF.